The clone carrying this T cell receptor (beta chain) was observed at least ten times. Trimming took 6 bases from V and 8 from J; bases not matched to a gene: 14. The CDR3 contains 16 residues. The germline V gene encodes CDR1 SGHRS and CDR2 YFSETQ. TCRbeta library construction was performed incorporating unique molecular identifiers. Each CDR3 protein gets one entry after TCRdb re-called the PCR reads with MiXCR. The repertoire holds 100,000 to 120,000 distinct CDR3 sequences, with 5% to 7% as singletons. This sample stems from a study of T-cell reconstitution after alpha-beta-depleted transplantation in children.

The chain uses TRBV5-1 and TRBJ2-1; TRBD2 agrees at 10 bases. The sequence came from a male patient between 2 and 15 years old who had a stem cell transplant for acute lymphoblastic leukemia, so the T cells may come from the graft donor. The starting material was PBMCs, mostly from graft donor cells, obtained 360 days after TCRalphabeta/CD19-depleted stem cell transplant. For the CDR3, the DNA is TGCGCCAGCACCTCCCCGTCTAGCGGGAGTTTCTATGAGCAGTTCTTC. It yields the protein CASTSPSSGSFYEQFF.